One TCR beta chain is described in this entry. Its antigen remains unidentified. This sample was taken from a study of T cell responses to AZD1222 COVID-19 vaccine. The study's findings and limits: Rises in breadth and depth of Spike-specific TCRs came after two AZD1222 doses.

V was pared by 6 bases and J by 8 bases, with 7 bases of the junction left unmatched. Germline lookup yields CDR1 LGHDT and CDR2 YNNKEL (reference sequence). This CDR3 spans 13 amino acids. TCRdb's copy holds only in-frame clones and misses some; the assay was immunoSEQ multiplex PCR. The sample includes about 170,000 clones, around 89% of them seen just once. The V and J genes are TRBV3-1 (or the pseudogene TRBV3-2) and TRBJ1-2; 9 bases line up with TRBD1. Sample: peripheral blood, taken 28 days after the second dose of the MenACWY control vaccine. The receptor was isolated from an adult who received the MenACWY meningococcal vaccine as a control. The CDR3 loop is CASRIQGAEGYTF. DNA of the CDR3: TGTGCCAGCAGGATACAGGGGGCTGAAGGCTACACCTTC.